This T cell receptor beta chain was identified during a study of T cell repertoires in cytomegalovirus infection. Study-wide context: Carrying CMV and the relevant HLA type showed in public TCR beta signatures. General observations from the study: Carriage of CMV together with the relevant HLA was identifiable through cumulative public TCR beta family frequency. The ex vivo response showed dominance by HLA-C-restricted CMV-specific TCR beta clonotypes.

This clonotype was detected ten times or more. Antigen specificity is unknown. TCRdb reanalysed the reads using MiXCR and keeps one entry per CDR3 protein. The sample has fewer than 350,000 distinct CDR3 sequences; more than 8% are singletons. This CDR3 has 16 residues. J gave up 2 bases and V 6 bases, and 9 bases lay outside the gene matches. This TCR was recovered from a human donor in good health (CMV status not recorded). Some clones in this sample may be carry-over from other donors' samples. Input material: PBMCs. The rearrangement links TRBV12-3 or TRBV12-4 to TRBJ2-2; TRBD1 agrees at 7 bases. The CDR3 DNA sequence: TGTGCCAGCAGGGGAAGGACAGGCCAAAACACCGGGGAGCTGTTTTTT. Its translation is CASRGRTGQNTGELFF.